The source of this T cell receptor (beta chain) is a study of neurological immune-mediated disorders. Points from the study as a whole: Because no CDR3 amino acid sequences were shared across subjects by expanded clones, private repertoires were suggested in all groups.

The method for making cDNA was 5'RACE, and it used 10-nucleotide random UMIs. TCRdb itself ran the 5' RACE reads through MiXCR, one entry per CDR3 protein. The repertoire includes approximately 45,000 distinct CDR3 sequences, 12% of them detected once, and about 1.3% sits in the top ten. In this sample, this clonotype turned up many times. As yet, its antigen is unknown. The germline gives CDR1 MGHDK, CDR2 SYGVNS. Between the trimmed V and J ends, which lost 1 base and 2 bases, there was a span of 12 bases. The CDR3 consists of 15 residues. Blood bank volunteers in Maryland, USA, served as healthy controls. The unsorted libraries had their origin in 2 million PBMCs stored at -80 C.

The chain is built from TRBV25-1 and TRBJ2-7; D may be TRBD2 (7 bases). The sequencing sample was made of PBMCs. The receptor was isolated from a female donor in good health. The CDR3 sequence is CASSEFGGGAYEQYF. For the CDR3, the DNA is TGTGCCAGCAGTGAATTTGGGGGGGGCGCCTACGAGCAGTACTTC.